One TCR beta chain is described in this entry. The sample belongs to a study of cytomegalovirus exposure and HLA in healthy donors. Study at large: Early released data had tens of millions of unique TCRs, all coming from HLA-typed donors.

Germline V CDR1 and CDR2: MGHRA, YSYEKL. J lost 0 bases, V lost 4 bases, and 3 bases had no gene match. The CDR3 length is 15 residues. The PCR had 60 Vbeta and 13 Jbeta primers. Measured with immunoSEQ multiplex PCR; TCRdb has only the in-frame clones, and not every one. The sample shows fewer than 200,000 clones, 68% of them seen only once. Material: PBMCs. The chain joins TRBV4-1 to TRBJ2-3, with 8 bases lining up with TRBD2. The origin of this receptor is a woman aged 18-29 years in good health and CMV-seropositive. The CDR3 DNA reads as TGCGCCAGCAGCCTAGCGGGACCTAGCACAGATACGCAGTATTTT. This encodes CASSLAGPSTDTQYF.